This T cell receptor beta chain was identified in a study of blood T cell repertoires in COVID-19. Study-wide context: COVID-19 samples, acute and convalescent, were from the United States, Italy and Spain. PBMCs, B-cell-depleted T cells, or T cells provided the cDNA or gDNA that made up the material.

As handled by the study authors: For nucleated cells, counts were estimated from reference gene primer amplification. Assay: immunoSEQ multiplex PCR; the TCRdb copy retains only in-frame clones and omits some. V and J calls and clone size are those listed in that table; D and trimming were worked out from the DNA. The sample records roughly 50,000 clones, less than 90% being singletons. This clone was seen only a few times. V was shortened by 4 bases and J by 7 bases, with 13 bases between the two germline ends. This CDR3 region has 13 residues. The V gene's germline CDR1 is LGHDT and CDR2 YNNKEL (reference sequence).

The rearrangement joins TRBV3-1 (or the pseudogene TRBV3-2) to TRBJ1-2; the D is unclear. The sample taken for sequencing was peripheral blood. This TCR came from a woman of 80 years or more with acute or convalescent COVID-19. The CDR3 spells CASSPSTSFGYTF. The CDR3, as DNA: TGTGCCAGCAGCCCCTCGACTTCGTTTGGCTACACCTTC.